One and the same sample provided the 16 T cell receptor beta chains below, sequenced in a study of control samples from healthy donors and cancer patients. Sequencing was performed with immunoSEQ multiplex PCR; in TCRdb, only in-frame clones are kept and a portion is missing. Of under 150,000 clones listed, about 95% were seen once; the top ten hold roughly 4%. The sequenced sample consisted of blood. The origin of the receptors is a man under 40 in good health.

The genes are TRBV11-2 and TRBJ2-5; 9 nucleotides agree with TRBD2. V lost 2 bases, J lost 5 bases, and 6 bases stayed unmatched. Germline-derived CDR1 and CDR2 are SGHAT and FQNNGV. CDR3 length: 15 residues. The DNA of the CDR3 is TGTGCCAGCAGCTTATGGCGGGGGGGCCAGGAGACCCAGTACTTC. This translates into CASSLWRGGQETQYF.

V gene TRBV30 combines with J gene TRBJ2-7; D remains unclear. Trimming cost V 0 bases and J 3 bases, with 12 bases left between them. CDR3 length: 14 residues. Germline V gene sequence: CDR1 GTSNPN, CDR2 SVGIG (reference sequence). The CDR3 DNA reads TGTGCCTGGAGTGTAAGGGCCTACCACTACGAGCAGTACTTC. Translation: CAWSVRAYHYEQYF. Full variable domain (outside the CDR3, taken from reference TRBV30 and TRBJ2-7): SQTIHQWPATLVQPVGSPLSLECTVEGTSNPNLYWYRQAAGRGLQLLFYSVGIGQISSEVPQNLSASRPQDRQFILSSKKLLLSDSGFYLCAWSVRAYHYEQYFGPGTRLTVT.

This clone has just one count. V gene TRBV7-2 combines with J gene TRBJ2-2; no reliable D call. The V end lost 1 base, the J end lost 3 bases, and 3 bases lay between the germline ends. This CDR3 contains 13 residues. Per germline, CDR1 SGHTA and CDR2 FQGNSA. This CDR3 is CASSLGYTGELFF. CDR3 in DNA: TGTGCCAGCAGCTTAGGGTACACCGGGGAGCTGTTTTTT.

V gene TRBV5-4 combines with J gene TRBJ1-1; D is possibly TRBD1 (6 bases). In germline, CDR1 is SGHNT, CDR2 YYREEE (reference sequence). Trimming removed 3 bases at V and 6 bases at J, with 18 bases between. This CDR3 region has 15 residues. Here the CDR3 reads CASSSRRGGVAEAFF. The CDR3 bases are TGTGCCAGCAGCTCTCGTAGGGGGGGAGTAGCTGAAGCTTTCTTT.

The chain employs TRBV24-1 and TRBJ1-5, with D possibly matching TRBD1 (5 bases). The CDR3 runs to 15 residues. The V end was cut by 3 bases, the J end by 4 bases, with 12 bases between. The germline gives CDR1 KGHDR, CDR2 SFDVKD. Here the CDR3 DNA reads TGTGCCACCAGTGATGCGACACCAGGGAATCAGCCCCAGCATTTT. It yields the protein CATSDATPGNQPQHF.

The rearrangement uses TRBV2 and TRBJ1-6, with D uncertain. The V end lost 6 bases, the J end lost 5 bases, and 14 bases lay between the germline ends. Germline assignment: CDR1 SNHLY and CDR2 FYNNEI. There are 15 residues in the CDR3. The CDR3 loop is CASRLSSGNNSPLHF. The CDR3 region has the DNA TGTGCCAGCAGGCTATCGTCCGGAAATAATTCACCCCTCCACTTT.

This chain links TRBV20-1 with TRBJ2-1; unclear D gene. Germline CDR1 and CDR2: DFQATT and SNEGSKA (reference sequence). The CDR3 has 11 residues. Deletions cut 3 bases from V and 8 bases from J, with 8 bases between. The CDR3 sequence is CSASNIYEQFF. CDR3 nucleotide sequence: TGCAGTGCTAGTAATATCTATGAGCAGTTCTTC.

This clone was detected only a few times. This chain joins TRBV4-3 and TRBJ1-1; D is unresolved. Trimming cost V 0 bases and J 8 bases, with 13 bases left between them. The V gene's germline CDR1 is LGHNA and CDR2 YSLEER. This CDR3 has 14 residues. CDR3 sequence reads: CASSQESWGGEAFF. CDR3 nucleotides: TGCGCCAGCAGCCAAGAAAGCTGGGGTGGAGAAGCTTTCTTT.

The CDR3 reads CASSRQFYSNQPQHF. The CDR3 DNA is TGTGCCAGCAGTAGGCAGTTTTATAGCAATCAGCCCCAGCATTTT. The gene calls are TRBV27 and TRBJ1-5; no clear D gene. The germline gives CDR1 MNHEY, CDR2 SMNVEV (reference sequence). The CDR3 has 15 residues. V was trimmed by 5 bases and J by 0 bases, leaving 11 bases between them.

V and J are TRBV9 and TRBJ1-1; D uncertain. CDR1 is SGDLS and CDR2 is YYNGEE in the germline V gene. V shed 8 bases and J shed 0 bases, with 11 bases lying between them. The CDR3 runs to 13 residues. CDR3 sequence reads: CASTPQVNTEAFF. The DNA for the CDR3 is TGTGCCAGTACCCCCCAGGTGAACACTGAAGCTTTCTTT.

The J gene is TRBJ1-5, the V gene TRBV27; no firm D call. This CDR3 is built from 13 residues. V shed 8 bases and J shed 6 bases, with 14 bases lying between them. Germline assignment: CDR1 MNHEY and CDR2 SMNVEV (reference sequence). The CDR3 nucleotides are TGTGCCAGCGGCTTGTCCGGGAGTCAGCCCCAGCATTTT. Amino acid sequence: CASGLSGSQPQHF.

The rearrangement uses TRBV6-2 or TRBV6-3 and TRBJ2-1, with 7 nucleotides matching TRBD2. V dropped 6 bases and J dropped 6; count of bases not matched to a gene: 11. This CDR3 is 15 amino acids long. The germline V gene has CDR1 MNHEY and CDR2 SVGEGT. In DNA, the CDR3 is TGTGCCAGCAGCCCTCTAGGCGGGGGAGGCAATGAGCAGTTCTTC. It codes for CASSPLGGGGNEQFF.

V is TRBV7-9 and J is TRBJ2-1, with TRBD2 identical over 10 bases. The CDR3 covers 17 residues. Trimming took 7 bases from V and 7 from J; bases not matched to a gene: 16. Germline CDR1 is SEHNR and CDR2 is FQNEAQ (reference sequence). The CDR3 loop reads CASTLDPGLATHNEQFF. CDR3 DNA sequence: TGTGCCAGCACCCTGGATCCGGGACTAGCGACCCATAATGAGCAGTTCTTC.

The rearrangement links TRBV9 to TRBJ1-1, with 8 nucleotides matching TRBD1. CDR1 is SGDLS, CDR2 YYNGEE, per germline. CDR3 size: 13 residues. With V trimmed by 4 bases and J by 5 bases, 4 bases remained unmatched. The CDR3 is CASSLDRGTEAFF. The CDR3 nucleotides read TGTGCCAGCAGCCTCGACAGGGGTACTGAAGCTTTCTTT.

The chain employs TRBV19 and TRBJ1-5; no definite D call. With 3 bases removed from V and 0 bases from J, the gap between germline ends came to 6 bases. The CDR3 length is 14 residues. Germline V gives CDR1 LNHDA, CDR2 SQIVND (reference sequence). CDR3 DNA sequence: TGTGCCAGTAGTATCCTGAATAGCAATCAGCCCCAGCATTTT. Translating gives CASSILNSNQPQHF.

This clone occurred once. The chain recombines TRBV9 with TRBJ2-7, with TRBD1 matching 8 bases. CDR3 length: 15 residues. V shed 0 bases, J shed 4 bases, and the junction held 6 bases outside the gene matches. The germline V gene has CDR1 SGDLS and CDR2 YYNGEE. As DNA, the CDR3 is TGTGCCAGCAGCGTAGCCGGGACAGGAGTTTACGAGCAGTACTTC. Its protein is CASSVAGTGVYEQYF.